This T cell receptor beta chain derives from a study of OX40 agonist ivuxolimab in advanced cancers. Study as a whole: Partial responses occurred in Three dose-escalation patients, one with hepatocellular carcinoma and two with cutaneous melanoma.

A few counts support this clone. Different DNA sequences within this sample yield the same CDR3. Data came from immunoSEQ multiplex PCR; TCRdb stores just in-frame clones and leaves some out. The data hold 35,000 to 45,000 clones, with just under 75% observed a single time. Germline CDR1 SGHNT, CDR2 YYREEE (reference sequence). The CDR3 length is 15 residues. Between the trimmed V and J ends, which lost 0 bases and 0 bases, there was a span of 7 bases. Here the sequenced sample was CD4+ or CD8+ T cells sorted from blood, taken in a trial of the OX40 agonist ivuxolimab. The rearrangement joins TRBV5-4 to TRBJ1-3; D gene unclear. The source of this sequence is an adult with an advanced solid tumor such as melanoma, head and neck, liver or kidney cancer. The CDR3 loop reads CASSLGGDSGNTIYF. DNA of the CDR3: TGTGCCAGCAGCTTGGGCGGTGACTCTGGAAACACCATATATTTT.